This T cell receptor beta chain came from a study of shared clonotypes between healthy human individuals. General observations from the study: Collection of samples was limited to blood; tissue repertoires likely differ. For sorted subsets, rarefaction showed incomplete sequencing despite large depth.

The CDR3 is 16 amino acids. Germline-derived CDR1 and CDR2 are SQVTM and ANQGSEA. Trimming at V came to 1 base and at J to 1 base, leaving 2 bases not matched to a gene. This clone has a single count. Antigen: not known. Naive CD8 cells comprised CD45RO-negative, CCR7-positively selected cells, excluding terminally differentiated effector memory CD45RA+ cells. Only Caucasian adults living in Nashville, Tennessee made up the donor group. The assay was carried out at the deep level. Repertoires were generated with immunoSEQ multiplex PCR, while TCRdb's copy carries only in-frame clones and drops some. The sample has roughly 890,000 clones, around 92% seen once.

Input material: naive CD8+ T cells sorted from blood. V is TRBV29-1 and J is TRBJ2-1; TRBD2 agrees at 12 bases. This clonotype was obtained from a man under 40 in good health. CDR3 loop: CSVEGLAGESYNEQFF. CDR3 DNA: TGCAGCGTTGAAGGACTAGCGGGAGAGTCCTACAATGAGCAGTTCTTC.